What follows is one T cell receptor beta chain and its context. Its target is not known. The sample is drawn from a study of OX40 agonist ivuxolimab in advanced cancers. Study-level background: Dose-escalation patients' cancers were hepatocellular carcinoma, melanoma, renal cell or head and neck cancer. Study-wide results and caveats: There were, on average, more expanded clones in CD8+ T cells than in CD4+.

The CDR3 spans 15 residues. V was cut by 5 bases and J by 5 bases, with 18 bases left in between. Germline CDR1 SEHNR, CDR2 FQNEAQ (reference sequence). Profiled with immunoSEQ multiplex PCR; TCRdb holds only in-frame clones, not every one. The sample lists approximately 12,000 clones, nearly 85% occurring once. This chain joins TRBV7-9 and TRBJ2-5, with D possibly matching TRBD2 (7 bases). The source material was CD4+ or CD8+ T cells sorted from blood, sampled in a trial of the OX40 agonist ivuxolimab. The receptor comes from an adult with an advanced solid tumor such as melanoma, head and neck, liver or kidney cancer. The chain's CDR3 is CASSPGGRLRETQYF. In DNA form, the CDR3 reads TGTGCCAGCAGCCCGGGGGGCAGACTAAGGGAGACCCAGTACTTC.